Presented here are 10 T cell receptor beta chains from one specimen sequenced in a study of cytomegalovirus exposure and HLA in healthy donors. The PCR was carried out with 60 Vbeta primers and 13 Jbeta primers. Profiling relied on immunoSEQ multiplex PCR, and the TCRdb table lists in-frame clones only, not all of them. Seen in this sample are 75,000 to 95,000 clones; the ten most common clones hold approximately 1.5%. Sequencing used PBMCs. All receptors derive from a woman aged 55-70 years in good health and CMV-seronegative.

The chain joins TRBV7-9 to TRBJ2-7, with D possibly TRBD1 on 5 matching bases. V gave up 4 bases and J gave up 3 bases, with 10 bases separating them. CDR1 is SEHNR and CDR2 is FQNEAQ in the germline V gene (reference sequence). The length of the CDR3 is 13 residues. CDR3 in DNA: TGTGCCAGCAGCTCCCGCGACAGCTACGAGCAGTACTTC. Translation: CASSSRDSYEQYF.

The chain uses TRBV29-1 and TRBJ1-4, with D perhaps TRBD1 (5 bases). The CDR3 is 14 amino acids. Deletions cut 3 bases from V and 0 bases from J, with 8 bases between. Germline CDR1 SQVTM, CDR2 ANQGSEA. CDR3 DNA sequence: TGCAGCGTTGAGGACAATGCAACTAATGAAAAACTGTTTTTT. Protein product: CSVEDNATNEKLFF. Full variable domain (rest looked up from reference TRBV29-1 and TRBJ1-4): SAVISQKPSRDICQRGTSLTIQCQVDSQVTMMFWYRQQPGQSLTLIATANQGSEATYESGFVIDKFPISRPNLTFSTLTVSNMSPEDSSIYLCSVEDNATNEKLFFGSGTQLSVL.

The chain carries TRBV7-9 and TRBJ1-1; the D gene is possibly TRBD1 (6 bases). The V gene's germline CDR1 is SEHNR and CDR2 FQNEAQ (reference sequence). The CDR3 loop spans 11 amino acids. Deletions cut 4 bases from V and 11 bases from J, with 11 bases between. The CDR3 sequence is CASSYAGDAFF. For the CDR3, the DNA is TGTGCCAGCAGCTATGCAGGGGATGCTTTCTTT. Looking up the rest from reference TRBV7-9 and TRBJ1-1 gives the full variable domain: DTGVSQNPRHKITKRGQNVTFRCDPISEHNRLYWYRQTLGQGPEFLTYFQNEAQLEKSRLLSDRFSAERPKGSFSTLEIQRTEQGDSAMYLCASSYAGDAFFGQGTRLTVV.

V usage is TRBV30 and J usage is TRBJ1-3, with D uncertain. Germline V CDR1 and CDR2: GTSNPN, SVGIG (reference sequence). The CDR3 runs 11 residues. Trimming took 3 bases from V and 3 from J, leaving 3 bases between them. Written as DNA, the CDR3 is TGTGCCTGGAGCCTTGGAAACACCATATATTTT. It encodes CAWSLGNTIYF.

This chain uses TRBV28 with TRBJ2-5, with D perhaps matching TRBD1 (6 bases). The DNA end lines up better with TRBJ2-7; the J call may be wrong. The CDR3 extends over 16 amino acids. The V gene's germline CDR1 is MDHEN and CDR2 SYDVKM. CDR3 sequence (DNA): TGTGCCAGCAGTCCTTGGGGGCAGGGTAGTTCCCACGAGCAGTACTTC. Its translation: CASSPWGQGSSHEQYF.

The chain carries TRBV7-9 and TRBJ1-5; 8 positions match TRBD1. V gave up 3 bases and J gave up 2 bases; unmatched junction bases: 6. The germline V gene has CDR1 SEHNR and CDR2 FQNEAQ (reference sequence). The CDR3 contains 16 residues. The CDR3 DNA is TGTGCCAGCAGCTTCTCATCAGGGGGCGGCAATCAGCCCCAGCATTTT. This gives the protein CASSFSSGGGNQPQHF.

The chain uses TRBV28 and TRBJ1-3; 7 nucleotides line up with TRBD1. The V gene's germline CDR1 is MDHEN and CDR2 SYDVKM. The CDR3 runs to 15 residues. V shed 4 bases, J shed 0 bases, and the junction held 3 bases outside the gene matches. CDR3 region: CASSSAGGSGNTIYF. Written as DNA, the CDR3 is TGTGCCAGCAGTTCTGCAGGGGGCTCTGGAAACACCATATATTTT.

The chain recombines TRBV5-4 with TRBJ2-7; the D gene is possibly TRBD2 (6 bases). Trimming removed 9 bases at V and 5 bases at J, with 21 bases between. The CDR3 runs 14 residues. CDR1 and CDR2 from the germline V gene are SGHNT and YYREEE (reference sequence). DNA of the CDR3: TGTGCCACCCAGGCTCTTGGGGGGAGCAACGAGCAGTACTTC. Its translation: CATQALGGSNEQYF.

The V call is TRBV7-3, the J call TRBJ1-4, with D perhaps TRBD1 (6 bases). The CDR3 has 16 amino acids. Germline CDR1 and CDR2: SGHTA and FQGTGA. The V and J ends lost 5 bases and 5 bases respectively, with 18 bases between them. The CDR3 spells CASSARTGGTNEKLFF. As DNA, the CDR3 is TGTGCCAGCAGCGCGAGGACGGGGGGCACAAATGAAAAACTGTTTTTT.

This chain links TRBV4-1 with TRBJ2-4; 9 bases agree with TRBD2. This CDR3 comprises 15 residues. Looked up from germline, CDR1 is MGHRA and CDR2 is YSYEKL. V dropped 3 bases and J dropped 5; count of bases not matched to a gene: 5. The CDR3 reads CASSQAGGRENIQYF. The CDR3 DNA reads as TGCGCCAGCAGCCAGGCTGGCGGGAGGGAAAACATTCAGTACTTC.